These 20 T cell receptor beta chains came from one sample sequenced in a study of long-term antiretroviral therapy in people with HIV. The authors ran the immunoSEQ assay, v3.0, at survey level. The table came from immunoSEQ multiplex PCR; TCRdb's copy has only in-frame clones and leaves some out. The sample lists over 25,000 clones; about 94% were seen once. Material: unsorted PBMCs, obtained 6.2 years after starting antiretroviral therapy. These receptors all stem from a man in his forties or fifties with HIV.

The DNA of the CDR3 is TGTGCCAGTCGATATCGGAGGGGCACTGAAGCTTTCTTT. It is translated as CASRYRRGTEAFF. The chain carries TRBV6-5 and TRBJ1-1, with a possible D match to TRBD1 (5 bases). Trimming cost V 9 bases and J 4 bases, with 15 bases left between them. From germline, CDR1 is MNHEY and CDR2 SVGAGI. There are 13 residues in the CDR3.

V and J are TRBV11-2 and TRBJ2-5; D not certain. The V gene's germline CDR1 is SGHAT and CDR2 FQNNGV. CDR3 length: 13 residues. V lost 0 bases, J lost 6 bases, and 8 bases lay in between. In nucleotides, the CDR3 is TGTGCCAGCAGCTTAGATCTGGCCAAGACCCAGTACTTC. Translating gives CASSLDLAKTQYF.

V usage is TRBV30 and J usage is TRBJ1-2; tentatively, D is TRBD1 (6 bases). Trimming removed 5 bases from V and 3 bases from J, with 10 bases in between. There are 12 residues in the CDR3. Germline loops: CDR1 GTSNPN, CDR2 SVGIG (reference sequence). As DNA, the CDR3 is TGTGCCTGGGACAGGACTGACTATGGCTACACCTTC. As protein: CAWDRTDYGYTF.

The chain employs TRBV27 and TRBJ2-5; D perhaps matches TRBD2 (5 bases). V was pared by 4 bases and J by 6 bases, with 15 bases between. Germline loops: CDR1 MNHEY, CDR2 SMNVEV (reference sequence). This CDR3 contains 14 residues. The CDR3 coding sequence is TGTGCCAGCAGTTCCACTAGTCCCGGAAAGACCCAGTACTTC. Residues: CASSSTSPGKTQYF.

V gene TRBV4-1 combines with J gene TRBJ2-7, with unresolved D. The germline gives CDR1 MGHRA, CDR2 YSYEKL. This CDR3 comprises 15 residues. V gave up 0 bases and J gave up 2 bases, with 11 bases separating them. CDR3 in DNA: TGCGCCAGCAGCCAAGATTCGTACTTAACCTACGAGCAGTACTTC. Translating it yields CASSQDSYLTYEQYF.

A note on this clone: This same CDR3 is encoded by further DNA sequences in the sample. This sequence joins TRBV20-1 and TRBJ2-1; D gene uncertain. Deletions cut 3 bases from V and 8 bases from J, with 5 bases between. Germline V gene sequence: CDR1 DFQATT, CDR2 SNEGSKA (reference sequence). The length of the CDR3 is 10 residues. The DNA of the CDR3 is TGCAGTGCTAGCGACCATGAGCAGTTCTTC. Encoded protein: CSASDHEQFF.

The gene calls are TRBV27 and TRBJ1-6; no clear D. Trimming left V 2 bases short and J 5 bases short, with 10 bases between. Germline V CDR1 and CDR2: MNHEY, SMNVEV (reference sequence). The CDR3 totals 15 residues. CDR3 bases: TGTGCCAGCAGTTTAAGGGTCGGGGATAATTCACCCCTCCACTTT. This encodes CASSLRVGDNSPLHF.

As DNA, the CDR3 is TGTGCCAGCAGCTCCGGTAGCTGGTCGAGCACAGATACGCAGTATTTT. It encodes CASSSGSWSSTDTQYF. The chain joins TRBV7-6 to TRBJ2-3; D uncertain. Germline values: CDR1 SGHVS, CDR2 FNYEAQ. The V and J ends lost 4 bases and 0 bases respectively, with 14 bases between them. This CDR3 has 16 amino acids.

This clone is a singleton in its sample. The chain has TRBV9 and TRBJ1-5; 7 nucleotides agree with TRBD1. Germline V gene sequence: CDR1 SGDLS, CDR2 YYNGEE. V trimming: 4 bases; J trimming: 3 bases; junction bases outside the gene matches: 4. The CDR3 has 14 amino acids. This CDR3 reads CASSPGQLNQPQHF. As DNA, the CDR3 is TGTGCCAGCAGCCCGGGACAGCTCAATCAGCCCCAGCATTTT.

The chain has TRBV4-3 and TRBJ2-2; D not certain. V lost 0 bases, J lost 0 bases, and 8 bases lay in between. Germline lookup yields CDR1 LGHNA and CDR2 YSLEER. The CDR3 is 16 amino acids. The CDR3 sequence: CASSQEGSANTGELFF. The CDR3 bases are TGCGCCAGCAGCCAAGAGGGGTCAGCGAACACCGGGGAGCTGTTTTTT.

This clone was seen just once. The V and J genes are TRBV5-5 and TRBJ2-2, with TRBD1 matching 7 bases. The trim removed 0 bases at V and 5 bases at J, leaving 10 bases unmatched. Germline V gives CDR1 SGHKS, CDR2 YYEKEE (reference sequence). The CDR3 sequence is 17 residues long. The CDR3 is CASSLVGDRAVTGELFF. CDR3 nucleotides: TGTGCCAGCAGCTTGGTGGGTGACAGGGCCGTAACCGGGGAGCTGTTTTTT.

The chain combines TRBV11-3 with TRBJ2-3; D perhaps matches TRBD2 (6 bases). CDR1 is SGHNT and CDR2 is YENEEA in the germline V gene. The CDR3 runs 15 residues. The V gene lost 3 bases and the J gene lost 2 bases, with 12 bases spanning the gap. CDR3 DNA sequence: TGTGCCAGCAGCTTTTCTGGGGGGTCCACAGATACGCAGTATTTT. Translation gives CASSFSGGSTDTQYF. Full variable domain (remainder filled in from reference TRBV11-3 and TRBJ2-3): EAGVVQSPRYKIIEKKQPVAFWCNPISGHNTLYWYLQNLGQGPELLIRYENEEAVDDSQLPKDRFSAERLKGVDSTLKIQPAELGDSAVYLCASSFSGGSTDTQYFGPGTRLTVL.

The CDR3 sequence: CASSTTGRVETQYF. The DNA of the CDR3 is TGTGCCAGCAGTACGACAGGGAGGGTAGAGACCCAGTACTTC. The gene calls are TRBV6-5 and TRBJ2-5; D is possibly TRBD1 or TRBD2 (7 bases each). CDR3 length equals 14 residues. The V end lost 5 bases, the J end lost 4 bases, and 14 bases lay between the germline ends. CDR1 is MNHEY and CDR2 is SVGAGI in the germline V gene.

The chain has TRBV5-1 and TRBJ1-1; no reliable D call. The CDR3 contains 13 residues. Per germline, CDR1 SGHRS and CDR2 YFSETQ. The V end was cut by 4 bases, the J end by 4 bases, with 11 bases between. CDR3 amino acids: CASSPVWGTEAFF. The DNA for the CDR3 is TGCGCCAGCAGCCCGGTGTGGGGCACTGAAGCTTTCTTT.

The chain combines TRBV5-1 with TRBJ2-3; TRBD2 matches at 12 bases. The germline V gene has CDR1 SGHRS and CDR2 YFSETQ. The CDR3 length is 16 residues. Germline trimming cut 4 bases from V and 1 base from J; bases unmatched to any gene: 4. CDR3 DNA sequence: TGCGCCAGCAGCCCACGGACTAGCGGGGGCACAGATACGCAGTATTTT. It encodes CASSPRTSGGTDTQYF.

The genes are TRBV2 and TRBJ2-7; TRBD2 aligns across 9 bases. The CDR3 runs to 14 residues. In germline, CDR1 is SNHLY, CDR2 FYNNEI. V lost 5 bases to trimming and J lost 7 bases; unmatched junction nucleotides: 9. For the CDR3, the DNA is TGTGCCAGCAGTAGAATAGCGGGAGTCGGGGAGCAGTACTTC. Residues: CASSRIAGVGEQYF.

The CDR3 sequence is CASSAPGVAEAFF. DNA for the CDR3: TGCGCCAGCAGTGCCCCGGGAGTCGCTGAAGCTTTCTTT. The chain is built from TRBV10-1 and TRBJ1-1; D is unclear. Trimming cost V 4 bases and J 6 bases, with 12 bases left between them. The CDR3 sequence is 13 residues long. Germline CDR1 reads WNHNN; CDR2 reads SYGVQD (reference sequence).

The CDR3 reads CASSLDRRGETQYF. The CDR3 coding sequence is TGTGCCAGCAGCTTAGACCGGAGAGGGGAGACCCAGTACTTC. V gene TRBV7-9 combines with J gene TRBJ2-5; D possibly corresponds to TRBD2 (5 bases). There are 14 residues in the CDR3. V gave up 1 base and J gave up 5 bases, with 11 bases separating them. CDR1 SEHNR and CDR2 FQNEAQ come from the germline V gene (reference sequence). Full variable domain (rest looked up from reference TRBV7-9 and TRBJ2-5): DTGVSQNPRHKITKRGQNVTFRCDPISEHNRLYWYRQTLGQGPEFLTYFQNEAQLEKSRLLSDRFSAERPKGSFSTLEIQRTEQGDSAMYLCASSLDRRGETQYFGPGTRLLVL.

This clone was picked up one time. The chain joins TRBV7-2 to TRBJ2-5; D call uncertain. Germline V gene sequence: CDR1 SGHTA, CDR2 FQGNSA. The CDR3 length is 13 residues. V lost 2 bases and J lost 5, with 9 bases in between. The CDR3 protein is CASSLSATETQYF. CDR3 DNA sequence: TGTGCCAGCAGCTTAAGTGCGACTGAGACCCAGTACTTC.

This chain joins TRBV28 and TRBJ2-1; no clear D gene. Trimming left V 5 bases short and J 4 bases short, with 9 bases between. The germline V gene encodes CDR1 MDHEN and CDR2 SYDVKM. The CDR3 is made up of 13 amino acids. CDR3: CASSVTEYNEQFF. The DNA of the CDR3 is TGTGCCAGCAGTGTGACGGAGTACAATGAGCAGTTCTTC.